This is a list of T cell receptor beta chains from one sample in a study of radiation and T cells in renal cell carcinoma. The method was immunoSEQ multiplex PCR; TCRdb's version includes in-frame clones alone and lacks a portion of them. This sample yields about 120,000 clones, of which about four fifths are seen a single time; 5.8% belongs to the top ten. The sequencing here drew on blood, taken from a patient whose treatment included radiotherapy and nephrectomy. These receptors originate from a man in his fifties or sixties with renal cell carcinoma. Both conserved end residues are part of each CDR3. The D gene is left open where the match is weak. The size field is filled for only some rows; it gives once, few, many or a size class.

TRBJ2-5,-,TRBV27,-,TGTGCCAGCAGTTTAAAGTCAGCCCAAGAGACCCAGTACTTC,CASSLKSAQETQYF
TRBJ2-3,-,TRBV4-3,-,TGCGCCAGCAGCCAAGTCTGGGGTGGAACAGACCGCACAGATACGCAGTATTTT,CASSQVWGGTDRTDTQYF
TRBJ1-1,-,TRBV11-1,-,TGTGCCAGCAGCTCTTACAGGGATCGGGACACTGAAGCTTTCTTT,CASSSYRDRDTEAFF
TRBJ2-5,TRBD1,TRBV7-6,-,TGTGCCAGCAGCTTCGCTACAGACAGGGCAGAGACCCAGTACTTC,CASSFATDRAETQYF
TRBJ2-3,TRBD2,TRBV9,once,TGTGCCAGCAGCGTATCGAGCGGGGACACAGATACGCAGTATTTT,CASSVSSGDTDTQYF
TRBJ1-1,-,TRBV19,-,TGTGCCAGTCGAGAGAGGCTTGGGGTTAACACTGAAGCTTTCTTT,CASRERLGVNTEAFF
TRBJ2-7,-,TRBV6-5,-,TGTGCCAGCAGTTACTCAGCAGGCTGGGAGCAGTACTTC,CASSYSAGWEQYF
TRBJ2-5,-,TRBV7-9,-,TGTGCCAGCAGCTTAGTCCAGGTTGGGACCCAGTACTTC,CASSLVQVGTQYF
TRBJ1-5,-,TRBV27,-,TGTGCCAGCAGGTTGGGTGGGCAGAGACCGAATCAGCCCCAGCATTTT,CASRLGGQRPNQPQHF
TRBJ2-3,-,TRBV2,-,TGTGCCAGCAGTGAAAGGGTGGCCGGTTCGGGAGATTTT,CASSERVAGSGDF
TRBJ2-7,-,TRBV5-1,few,TGCGCCAGCAGCTTGGCCGAGGCTACGGGCTACGAGCAGTACTTC,CASSLAEATGYEQYF
TRBJ2-2,TRBD1,TRBV5-1,-,TGCGCCAGCAGCGAGGGACAGGGAAGCGGGGAGCTGTTTTTT,CASSEGQGSGELFF
TRBJ1-2,TRBD1,TRBV5-1,-,TGCGCCAGCAGCTTTGACAGGGGACGGTATGGCTACACCTTC,CASSFDRGRYGYTF
TRBJ2-7,TRBD2,TRBV28,-,TGTGCCAGCAGCACTAATCCGGGACTAGCGGACCCCTACGAGCAGTACTTC,CASSTNPGLADPYEQYF
TRBJ1-4,-,TRBV5-1,-,TGCGCCAGCAGCTTCCGGGATCCTAATGAAAAACTGTTTTTT,CASSFRDPNEKLFF
TRBJ1-5,-,TRBV30,many,TGTGCCTGGAGTGTAAAACAGAAGAATCAGCCCCAGCATTTT,CAWSVKQKNQPQHF
TRBJ2-5,-,TRBV30,-,TGTGCCTGGAGTGGGAGCAGCGGGGAGACCCAGTACTTC,CAWSGSSGETQYF
TRBJ2-7,-,TRBV6-5,-,TGTGCCAGCAGTTTCGGGGGAAACTCCTACGAGCAGTACTTC,CASSFGGNSYEQYF
TRBJ2-5,-,TRBV4-2,-,TGTGCCAGCAGCCAAGGGAGGGGTCAAGAGACCCAGTACTTC,CASSQGRGQETQYF
TRBJ1-2,-,TRBV6-1,few,TGTGCCAGCCTTGAGCTATTTAGCTACACCTTC,CASLELFSYTF
TRBJ2-1,TRBD2,TRBV10-3,-,TGTGCCATCAGTGAGTGGGGACTAGCGGGGAACAATGAGCAGTTCTTC,CAISEWGLAGNNEQFF
TRBJ2-4,-,TRBV7-2,once,TGTGCCAGCAGCTTAGGAGGGCCTCGGTACATTCAGTACTTC,CASSLGGPRYIQYF
TRBJ2-2,-,TRBV7-9,-,TGTGCCAAGGAGCTAGAATCGAACACCGGGGAGCTGTTTTTT,CAKELESNTGELFF
TRBJ2-7,-,TRBV2,-,TGTGCCAGCAGTGTAGAGGCCGGGGAGTACTTC,CASSVEAGEYF